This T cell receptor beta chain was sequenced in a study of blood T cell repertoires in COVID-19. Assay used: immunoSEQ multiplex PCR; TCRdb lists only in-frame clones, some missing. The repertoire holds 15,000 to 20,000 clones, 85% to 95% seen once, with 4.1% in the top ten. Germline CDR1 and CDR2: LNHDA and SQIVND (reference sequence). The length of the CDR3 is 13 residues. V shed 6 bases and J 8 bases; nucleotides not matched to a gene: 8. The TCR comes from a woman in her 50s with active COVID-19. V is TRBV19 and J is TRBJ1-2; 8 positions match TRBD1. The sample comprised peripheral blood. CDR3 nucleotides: TGTGCCAGTAGAGCGTCAGGGGGCGACGGCTACACCTTC. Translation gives CASRASGGDGYTF.